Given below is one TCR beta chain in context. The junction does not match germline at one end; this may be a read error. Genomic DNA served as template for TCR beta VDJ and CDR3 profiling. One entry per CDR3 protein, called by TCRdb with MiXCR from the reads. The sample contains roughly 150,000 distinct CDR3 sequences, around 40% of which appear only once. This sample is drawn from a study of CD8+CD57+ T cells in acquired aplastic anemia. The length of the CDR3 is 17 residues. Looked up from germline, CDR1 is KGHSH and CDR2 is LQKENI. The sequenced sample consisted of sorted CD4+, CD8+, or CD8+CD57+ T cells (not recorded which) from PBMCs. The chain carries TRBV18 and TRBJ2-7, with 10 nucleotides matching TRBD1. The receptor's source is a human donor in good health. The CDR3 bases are TGTGCCAGCTCACCCCAGTTTGGACAGGGGGGAACCTACGGGCAGTACTTC. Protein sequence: CASSPQFGQGGTYGQYF.